These 3 T cell receptor beta chains came from one sample sequenced in a study of control samples from healthy donors and cancer patients. Repertoires were generated with immunoSEQ multiplex PCR, while TCRdb's copy carries only in-frame clones and drops some. Found here are 100,000 to 150,000 clones, roughly nine tenths of them singletons; the top ten hold about 1.8%. Specimen: blood. The receptors come from a man aged 18 to 29 in good health.

CDR3 sequence (DNA): TGTGCCAGCAGCGGGGACGACAGGACCTATGGCTACACCTTC. Translating it yields CASSGDDRTYGYTF. The chain has TRBV9 and TRBJ1-2; TRBD1 is a possible D gene (6 bases). This CDR3 contains 14 residues. Per germline, CDR1 SGDLS and CDR2 YYNGEE. V was trimmed by 3 bases and J by 4 bases, leaving 13 bases between them.

The V and J genes are TRBV10-3 and TRBJ1-6; 7 bases are a match to TRBD1. V shed 3 bases, J shed 7 bases, and the junction held 9 bases outside the gene matches. This CDR3 spans 16 amino acids. CDR1 is ENHRY and CDR2 is SYGVKD in the germline V gene. CDR3: CAISDHRGVENSPLHF. The CDR3 bases are TGTGCCATCAGTGACCACAGGGGAGTGGAGAATTCACCCCTCCACTTT.

The J gene is TRBJ2-1, the V gene TRBV29-1; TRBD2 agrees at 7 bases. Germline CDR1 is SQVTM and CDR2 is ANQGSEA. CDR3 length: 14 amino acids. The J segment lost 0 bases and the V segment lost 6 bases, leaving 5 bases of the junction unmatched. This CDR3 is CSVDSGASYNEQFF. CDR3 DNA: TGCAGCGTCGACAGCGGGGCCTCCTACAATGAGCAGTTCTTC.